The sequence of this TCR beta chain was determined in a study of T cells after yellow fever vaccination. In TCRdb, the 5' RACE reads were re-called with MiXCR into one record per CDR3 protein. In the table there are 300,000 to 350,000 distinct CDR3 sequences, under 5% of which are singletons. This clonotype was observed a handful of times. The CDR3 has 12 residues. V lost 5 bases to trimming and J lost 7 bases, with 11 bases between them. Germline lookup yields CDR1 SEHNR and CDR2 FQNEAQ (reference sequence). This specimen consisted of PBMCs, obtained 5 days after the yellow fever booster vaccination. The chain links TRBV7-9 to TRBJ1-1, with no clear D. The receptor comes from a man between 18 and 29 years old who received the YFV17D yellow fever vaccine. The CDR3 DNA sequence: TGTGCCAGCAGCCCCCAGTATGATGAAGCTTTCTTT. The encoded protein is CASSPQYDEAFF.